This T cell receptor beta chain was captured in a study of T-cell memory formation after mild COVID-19. On the study more broadly: Across donors, TCR clusters were largely donor specific.

Each CDR3 protein gets one entry after TCRdb re-called the 5' RACE reads with MiXCR. The data show about 210,000 distinct CDR3 sequences, more than 9% seen once. Germline CDR1 SQVTM, CDR2 ANQGSEA. With 4 bases removed from V and 5 bases from J, the gap between germline ends came to 17 bases. This CDR3 has 14 amino acids. The TCR originated in a man between 18 and 29 years old who had mild COVID-19 (a few samples of this study predate the infection). Cell type and time point are not known. The chain employs TRBV29-1 and TRBJ1-2; tentative D call: TRBD1 (5 bases). Sample: PBMCs or a T cell subset sorted from them (not recorded which). CDR3 amino acids: CSVVLPAGKYGYTF. The CDR3 DNA reads TGCAGCGTTGTTCTTCCGGCAGGGAAGTATGGCTACACCTTC.